Below are 31 T cell receptor beta chains sequenced from a single sample in a study of vaccination and CD4 T cells after COVID-19. The antigens for these receptors are not known. The treatment is: approximately nine-day PBMC culture with coronavirus spike peptide pools or control peptides (ViraFEST assay). Sequencing of DNA taken from cultured CD4+ T cells relied on the Oncomine TCR Beta short-read assay. TCRdb reanalysed the PCR reads using MiXCR and keeps one entry per CDR3 protein. The table records under 25,000 distinct CDR3 sequences, roughly 46% of them present only once. Sequenced here: CD4+ T cells from blood, cultured in vitro, sampled before SARS-CoV-2 vaccination. These receptors came from a human donor who had recovered from COVID-19.

The CDR3 protein is CASSLEGHTITTEAFF. CDR3 nucleotide sequence: TGCGCCAGCAGCTTGGAGGGACATACGATCACCACTGAAGCTTTCTTT. V and J are TRBV5-1 and TRBJ1-1, with a tentative D call TRBD1 (6 bases). Per germline, CDR1 SGHRS and CDR2 YFSETQ. Trimming pared 0 bases from V and 4 bases from J, leaving 16 bases between. CDR3 length: 16 amino acids.

This chain connects TRBV6-1 to TRBJ1-1; D gene ambiguous. The CDR3 spans 11 residues. V was pared by 6 bases and J by 6 bases, with 8 bases between. Germline values: CDR1 MNHNS, CDR2 SASEGT. The CDR3 nucleotides are TGTGCCAGCAGCACTTCGGCTGAAGCTTTCTTT. Translated: CASSTSAEAFF.

This sequence joins TRBV2 and TRBJ2-5; 11 nucleotides match TRBD1. With 6 bases clipped from V and 5 bases from J, the junction kept 8 bases outside the gene matches. Germline CDR1 and CDR2: SNHLY and FYNNEI. The CDR3 sequence is 15 residues long. This chain's CDR3 is CASSAGTGGRETQYF. The CDR3, as DNA: TGTGCCAGCAGCGCCGGGACAGGGGGGCGGGAGACCCAGTACTTC.

This chain links TRBV24-1 with TRBJ1-1; D gene unclear. V lost 2 bases, J lost 1 base, and 13 bases lay in between. This CDR3 spans 16 amino acids. Germline CDR1 KGHDR, CDR2 SFDVKD. The CDR3 coding sequence is TGTGCCACCAGTGATTCCCGGCTTGGTGCGAACACTGAAGCTTTCTTT. Encoded protein: CATSDSRLGANTEAFF.

V is TRBV7-2 and J is TRBJ1-3, with D maybe TRBD1 (6 bases). Per the germline V gene, CDR1 is SGHTA and CDR2 is FQGNSA. Trimming stripped 5 bases from V and 4 bases from J, with 12 bases between. The CDR3 sequence is 14 residues long. The CDR3 sequence: CASSRTERGNTIYF. In DNA form, the CDR3 reads TGTGCCAGCAGCCGGACAGAAAGAGGAAACACCATATATTTT.

V is TRBV30 and J is TRBJ1-2, with a possible D match to TRBD1 (6 bases). The CDR3 has 13 residues. Trimming removed 1 base from V and 2 bases from J, with 8 bases in between. Germline values: CDR1 GTSNPN, CDR2 SVGIG (reference sequence). In DNA, the CDR3 is TGTGCCTGGAGTGAGGGGGGAAACTATGGCTACACCTTC. Protein sequence: CAWSEGGNYGYTF.

This clonotype turned up a few times. The chain uses TRBV2 and TRBJ1-1; tentatively, D is TRBD1 (6 bases). Germline CDR1 is SNHLY and CDR2 is FYNNEI. The CDR3 runs 14 residues. V shed 1 base and J shed 2 bases, with 8 bases lying between them. DNA for the CDR3: TGTGCCAGCAGTGAAGACGGGGGCAACACTGAAGCTTTCTTT. This encodes CASSEDGGNTEAFF.

The CDR3 nucleotides are TGCAGTGCCCTTAGACAGGCTAATGAAAAACTGTTTTTT. Protein sequence: CSALRQANEKLFF. The rearrangement links TRBV20-1 to TRBJ1-4, with D tentatively TRBD1 (6 bases). Trimming left V 6 bases short and J 3 bases short, with 11 bases between. Germline V gives CDR1 DFQATT, CDR2 SNEGSKA (reference sequence). The length of the CDR3 is 13 residues.

V usage is TRBV19 and J usage is TRBJ1-2; unclear D gene. The germline gives CDR1 LNHDA, CDR2 SQIVND (reference sequence). CDR3 length equals 14 residues. V dropped 5 bases and J dropped 5 bases, with 15 bases sitting between them. CDR3 sequence reads: CASSSSGALYGYTF. CDR3 sequence (DNA): TGTGCCAGTAGTTCCTCCGGCGCTCTTTATGGCTACACCTTC.

This clonotype was observed a few times. The rearrangement joins TRBV6-1 to TRBJ1-5; 7 bases fit TRBD1. Germline-derived CDR1 and CDR2 are MNHNS and SASEGT. V lost 0 bases and J lost 3; bases outside the gene matches: 8. The CDR3 consists of 17 residues. CDR3 nucleotides: TGTGCCAGCAGTGAAGCGCGTTGGACAGGCGACAATCAGCCCCAGCATTTT. Translated: CASSEARWTGDNQPQHF.

V and J are TRBV12-3 or TRBV12-4 and TRBJ2-3; no reliable D call. V was pared by 8 bases and J by 5 bases, with 8 bases between. The CDR3 runs 11 residues. The CDR3 region has the DNA TGTGCCAGCGGCCGATTAGATACGCAGTATTTT. It translates to CASGRLDTQYF.

This clonotype came up a few times. The J gene is TRBJ1-5, the V gene TRBV20-1; 7 bases match TRBD1. The junction had 8 bases not matched to a gene; V was cut back by 0 bases and J by 6 bases. The germline V gene has CDR1 DFQATT and CDR2 SNEGSKA (reference sequence). This CDR3 is built from 15 residues. CDR3 coding DNA: TGCAGTGCTAGAGATCAGTCCAGGGGGAGTCAGCCCCAGCATTTT. Protein product: CSARDQSRGSQPQHF.

The chain uses TRBV6-2 or TRBV6-3 and TRBJ1-2; TRBD1 matches at 7 bases. The CDR3 is made up of 14 amino acids. Trimming removed 5 bases from V and 4 bases from J; junction bases left unmatched: 7. Germline V gene sequence: CDR1 MNHEY, CDR2 SVGEGT. The CDR3 loop is CASSGDSFLYGYTF. For the CDR3, the DNA is TGTGCCAGCAGTGGGGACAGTTTCCTCTATGGCTACACCTTC.

The V gene is TRBV28, the J gene TRBJ1-1; D gene uncertain. The ends were cut back, 2 bases at V and 0 bases at J, with 10 bases in the middle. This CDR3 comprises 15 residues. CDR1 is MDHEN, CDR2 SYDVKM, per germline. The CDR3 here is CASSLGETMNTEAFF. In DNA, the CDR3 is TGTGCCAGCAGTTTAGGGGAGACCATGAACACTGAAGCTTTCTTT.

In this sample, this clonotype turned up a few times. The CDR3: CASSLNGDTEAFF. CDR3 DNA: TGTGCCAGCAGCTTAAATGGGGACACTGAAGCTTTCTTT. This chain joins TRBV7-3 and TRBJ1-1; D call uncertain. Looked up from germline, CDR1 is SGHTA and CDR2 is FQGTGA. The CDR3 spans 13 residues. Trimming cost V 1 base and J 3 bases, with 6 bases left between them.

A few counts support this clonotype. CDR3 nucleotide sequence: TGTGCCAGCAGCTCCGGGGGTTTCTATGGCTACACCTTC. It yields the protein CASSSGGFYGYTF. This chain connects TRBV7-6 to TRBJ1-2; D might be TRBD1 (5 bases). Germline V gives CDR1 SGHVS, CDR2 FNYEAQ. The ends were cut back, 4 bases at V and 4 bases at J, with 10 bases in the middle. The CDR3 extends over 13 amino acids.

The CDR3 DNA follows: TGTGCCAGCAGTTTATTCGGGACAGTTAACACCGGGGAGCTGTTTTTT. Translation: CASSLFGTVNTGELFF. The chain couples TRBV27 to TRBJ2-2, with TRBD1 identical over 7 bases. V was pared by 1 base and J by 2 bases, with 4 bases of the junction left unmatched. The CDR3 totals 16 residues. The V gene's germline CDR1 is MNHEY and CDR2 SMNVEV (reference sequence).

This clonotype was counted a few times. This chain joins TRBV7-9 and TRBJ2-2; TRBD2 agrees at 7 bases. Germline V gene data show CDR1 as SEHNR and CDR2 as FQNEAQ (reference sequence). This CDR3 comprises 15 residues. Losses at the gene ends were 7 bases for V and 5 bases for J; bases not matched to a gene: 10. The CDR3 region has the DNA TGTGCCAGCACCCTAGGGACTACCAAAACCGGGGAGCTGTTTTTT. It translates to CASTLGTTKTGELFF.

With respect to this clonotype: Sequence at one end of the junction differs from germline and may be a read error. This chain joins TRBV6-1 and TRBJ1-2, with a weak D call TRBD1 (6 bases). Germline assignment: CDR1 MNHNS and CDR2 SASEGT. The CDR3 contains 15 residues. The CDR3 reads CAISGDEGQLYGYTF. The DNA of the CDR3 is TGTGCCATCAGTGGGGACGAAGGACAGCTCTATGGCTACACCTTC.

This clonotype occurred a few times. This chain's CDR3 is CASTPGRRTDTQYF. DNA for the CDR3: TGTGCCAGTACCCCTGGGCGGCGCACAGATACGCAGTATTTT. This chain links TRBV19 with TRBJ2-3; D is unresolved. The CDR3 runs 14 residues. The germline V gene has CDR1 LNHDA and CDR2 SQIVND (reference sequence). V was shortened by 7 bases and J by 1 base, with 12 bases between the two germline ends.

This clonotype came up once. The chain is built from TRBV28 and TRBJ1-2; D possibly corresponds to TRBD1 (5 bases). The CDR3 is made up of 14 amino acids. V was trimmed by 2 bases and J by 7 bases, leaving 14 bases between them. CDR1 is MDHEN and CDR2 is SYDVKM in the germline V gene. The CDR3: CASSLPGRVGGYTF. The CDR3 nucleotides read TGTGCCAGCAGTTTACCGGGCAGGGTTGGTGGCTACACCTTC.

The table lists this clonotype with a count of one. The chain uses TRBV7-3 and TRBJ1-2; 10 nucleotides agree with TRBD1. V was pared by 5 bases and J by 7 bases, with 4 bases of the junction left unmatched. This CDR3 has 13 residues. The germline gives CDR1 SGHTA, CDR2 FQGTGA. CDR3 in amino acids: CASSLGQGGGYTF. The CDR3 coding sequence is TGTGCCAGCAGCCTCGGACAGGGGGGTGGCTACACCTTC.

The chain has TRBV5-1 and TRBJ1-2, with a weak D call TRBD1 (6 bases). The length of the CDR3 is 14 residues. V dropped 5 bases and J dropped 5 bases, with 16 bases sitting between them. Per the germline V gene, CDR1 is SGHRS and CDR2 is YFSETQ. DNA of the CDR3: TGCGCCAGCAGTCCGGGACAACATCTTTATGGCTACACCTTC. Translating it yields CASSPGQHLYGYTF. Drawing the rest from reference TRBV5-1 and TRBJ1-2, the complete variable domain is KAGVTQTPRYLIKTRGQQVTLSCSPISGHRSVSWYQQTPGQGLQFLFEYFSETQRNKGNFPGRFSGRQFSNSRSEMNVSTLELGDSALYLCASSPGQHLYGYTFGSGTRLTVV.

The V and J genes are TRBV30 and TRBJ2-5, with 8 positions matching TRBD1. The CDR3 covers 13 residues. The J segment lost 2 bases and the V segment lost 3 bases, leaving 2 bases of the junction unmatched. In germline, CDR1 is GTSNPN, CDR2 SVGIG (reference sequence). The CDR3, as DNA: TGTGCCTGGAGAAGGACAGGGCAAGAGACCCAGTACTTC. Amino acids: CAWRRTGQETQYF.

This clonotype was observed a handful of times. The chain combines TRBV15 with TRBJ1-5; 8 nucleotides line up with TRBD1. Germline trimming cut 2 bases from V and 1 base from J; bases unmatched to any gene: 13. Germline V CDR1 and CDR2: LNHNV, YYDKDF (reference sequence). The CDR3 is 19 residues long. The CDR3 here is CATSRSQTRTGKSNQPQHF. The CDR3 coding sequence is TGTGCCACCAGCAGATCTCAAACCCGGACAGGGAAGAGCAATCAGCCCCAGCATTTT.

This clonotype was recorded a few times. V and J are TRBV19 and TRBJ1-2; D not resolved. CDR1 is LNHDA and CDR2 is SQIVND in the germline V gene (reference sequence). This CDR3 comprises 13 residues. The V and J ends lost 3 bases and 2 bases respectively, with 7 bases between them. CDR3 bases: TGTGCCAGTAGTATCATCGTCAACTATGGCTACACCTTC. Translated: CASSIIVNYGYTF.

The V and J genes are TRBV7-2 and TRBJ2-2, with D possibly being TRBD1 (5 bases). Trimming cost V 4 bases and J 6 bases, with 15 bases left between them. The germline V gene encodes CDR1 SGHTA and CDR2 FQGNSA. The CDR3 extends over 15 amino acids. CDR3 DNA: TGTGCCAGCAGCTCCCAGGGCCCCCCCGCCGGGGAGCTGTTTTTT. Its protein is CASSSQGPPAGELFF.

This chain uses TRBV24-1 with TRBJ1-5, with 9 bases identical to TRBD1. The CDR3 runs to 17 residues. Germline-derived CDR1 and CDR2 are KGHDR and SFDVKD. V shed 2 bases and J 1 base; nucleotides not matched to a gene: 5. The CDR3 protein is CATSDSRTGASNQPQHF. The DNA for the CDR3 is TGTGCCACCAGTGATTCACGGACAGGGGCCAGCAATCAGCCCCAGCATTTT.

This clonotype has just a few counts. The V gene is TRBV7-7, the J gene TRBJ1-5; unclear D gene. This CDR3 is built from 13 residues. Germline assignment: CDR1 SSHAT and CDR2 FNYEAQ (reference sequence). With 5 bases removed from V and 6 bases from J, the gap between germline ends came to 11 bases. DNA for the CDR3: TGTGCCAGCAGCACCGGGGTTGGTCAGCCCCAGCATTTT. Its translation: CASSTGVGQPQHF.

The chain recombines TRBV19 with TRBJ1-1; possibly TRBD1 for D (6 bases). Germline CDR1 is LNHDA and CDR2 is SQIVND (reference sequence). This CDR3 region has 14 residues. V was pared by 4 bases and J by 0 bases, with 9 bases between. CDR3 bases: TGTGCCAGTAGTACTAGGACAGTGAACACTGAAGCTTTCTTT. Encoded protein: CASSTRTVNTEAFF.

The chain employs TRBV7-8 and TRBJ2-7, with TRBD1 matching over 8 bases. Trimming at V came to 5 bases and at J to 5 bases, leaving 5 bases not matched to a gene. The germline V gene encodes CDR1 SGHVS and CDR2 FQNEAQ. There are 13 residues in the CDR3. The chain's CDR3 is CASSRTGYHEQYF. The CDR3 nucleotides read TGTGCCAGCAGCAGGACAGGGTACCACGAGCAGTACTTC.